This TCR beta chain was sequenced for a study of shared clonotypes between healthy human individuals. The study's findings and limits: Memory subsets generally showed smaller estimated richness than naive subsets did.

V dropped 5 bases and J dropped 2; count of bases not matched to a gene: 10. The germline CDR1 and CDR2 sequences are SGHNT and YENEEA. The CDR3 runs to 16 residues. Remarks on this clone: Its antigen is still unknown.

The table came from immunoSEQ multiplex PCR; TCRdb's copy has only in-frame clones and leaves some out. The data show 2.3 million or so clones, with approximately 95% seen just once and under 0.45% held by the top ten. Sequencing was performed on naive CD4+ T cells from PBMCs. Subset indicated: CD45RA+ positively selected. The source of this sequence is a man younger than 30 in good health. Some clones in this sample may be carry-over from other donors' samples. The chain combines TRBV11-3 with TRBJ2-3; 7 nucleotides align to TRBD2. The CDR3 nucleotides read TGTGCCAGCAGCCCGGGGAGGCGGGAGTCCACAGATACGCAGTATTTT. Translating gives CASSPGRRESTDTQYF.